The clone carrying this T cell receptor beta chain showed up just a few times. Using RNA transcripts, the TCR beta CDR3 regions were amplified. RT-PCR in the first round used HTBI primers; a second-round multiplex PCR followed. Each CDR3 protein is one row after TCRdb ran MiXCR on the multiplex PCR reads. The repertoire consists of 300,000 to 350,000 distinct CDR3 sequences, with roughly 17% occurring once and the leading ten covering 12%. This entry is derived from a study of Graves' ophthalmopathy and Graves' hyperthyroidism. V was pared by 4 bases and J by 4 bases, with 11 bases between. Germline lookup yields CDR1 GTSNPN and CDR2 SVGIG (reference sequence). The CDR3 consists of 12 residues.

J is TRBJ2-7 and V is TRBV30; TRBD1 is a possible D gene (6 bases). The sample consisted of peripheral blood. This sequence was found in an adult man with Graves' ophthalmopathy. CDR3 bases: TGTGCCTGGAAGCCAGGGGTATACGAGCAGTACTTC. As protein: CAWKPGVYEQYF.